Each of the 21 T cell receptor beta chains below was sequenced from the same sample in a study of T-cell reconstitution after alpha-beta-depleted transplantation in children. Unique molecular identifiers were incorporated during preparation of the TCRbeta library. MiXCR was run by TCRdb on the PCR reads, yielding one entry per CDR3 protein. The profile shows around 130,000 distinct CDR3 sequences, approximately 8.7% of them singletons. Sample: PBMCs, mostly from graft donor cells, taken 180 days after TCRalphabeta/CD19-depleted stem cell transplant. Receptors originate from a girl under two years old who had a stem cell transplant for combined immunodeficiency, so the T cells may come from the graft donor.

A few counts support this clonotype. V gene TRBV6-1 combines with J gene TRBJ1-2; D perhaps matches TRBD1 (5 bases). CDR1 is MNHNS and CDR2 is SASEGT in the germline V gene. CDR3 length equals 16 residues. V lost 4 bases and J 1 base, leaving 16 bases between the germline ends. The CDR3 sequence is CASSGRETDYNYGYTF. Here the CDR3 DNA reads TGTGCCAGCAGTGGCCGAGAGACAGACTATAACTATGGCTACACCTTC.

The CDR3 DNA is TGTGCCAGCAGCCCCCTAAGGGGCGAGCAGTACTTC. It yields the protein CASSPLRGEQYF. V is TRBV7-2 and J is TRBJ2-7; tentatively, D is TRBD1 (5 bases). V lost 5 bases to trimming and J lost 6 bases, with 11 bases between them. Germline V lookup: CDR1 SGHTA, CDR2 FQGNSA. The CDR3 is made up of 12 amino acids. The entire variable domain, with the rest obtained from reference TRBV7-2 and TRBJ2-7, is as follows: GAGVSQSPSNKVTEKGKDVELRCDPISGHTALYWYRQSLGQGLEFLIYFQGNSAPDKSGLPSDRFSAERTGGSVSTLTIQRTQQEDSAVYLCASSPLRGEQYFGPGTRLTVT.

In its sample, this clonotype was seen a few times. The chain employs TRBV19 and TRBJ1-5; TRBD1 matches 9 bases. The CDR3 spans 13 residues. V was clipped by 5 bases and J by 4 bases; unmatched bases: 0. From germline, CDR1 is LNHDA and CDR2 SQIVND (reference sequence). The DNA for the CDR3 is TGTGCCAGTAGTGGGACAGGGAATCAGCCCCAGCATTTT. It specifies CASSGTGNQPQHF.

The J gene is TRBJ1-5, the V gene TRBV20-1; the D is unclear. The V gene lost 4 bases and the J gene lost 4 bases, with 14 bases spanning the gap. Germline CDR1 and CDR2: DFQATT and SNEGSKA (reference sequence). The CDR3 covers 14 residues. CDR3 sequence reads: CSAKTSGSNQPQHF. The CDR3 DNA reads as TGCAGTGCTAAAACCTCGGGTAGTAATCAGCCCCAGCATTTT.

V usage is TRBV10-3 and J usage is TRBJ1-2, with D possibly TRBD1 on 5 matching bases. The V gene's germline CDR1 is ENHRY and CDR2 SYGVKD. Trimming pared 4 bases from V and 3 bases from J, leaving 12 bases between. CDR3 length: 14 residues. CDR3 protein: CAISARGGYYGYTF. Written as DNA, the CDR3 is TGTGCCATCAGTGCTCGGGGCGGATACTATGGCTACACCTTC.

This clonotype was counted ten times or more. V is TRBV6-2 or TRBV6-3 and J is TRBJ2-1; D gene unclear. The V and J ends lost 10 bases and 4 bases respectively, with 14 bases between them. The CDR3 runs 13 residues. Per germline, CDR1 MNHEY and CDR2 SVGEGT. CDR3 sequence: CAISSLGYNEQFF. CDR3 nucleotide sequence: TGTGCCATCTCTAGTTTAGGGTACAATGAGCAGTTCTTC.

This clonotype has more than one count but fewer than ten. CDR3 protein: CAIRDKGKNIQYF. In DNA, the CDR3 is TGTGCCATCAGAGACAAAGGGAAAAACATTCAGTACTTC. This rearrangement joins TRBV10-3 to TRBJ2-4; unclear D gene. The CDR3 sequence is 13 residues long. CDR1 is ENHRY, CDR2 SYGVKD, per germline. V was pared by 6 bases and J by 4 bases, with 10 bases between.

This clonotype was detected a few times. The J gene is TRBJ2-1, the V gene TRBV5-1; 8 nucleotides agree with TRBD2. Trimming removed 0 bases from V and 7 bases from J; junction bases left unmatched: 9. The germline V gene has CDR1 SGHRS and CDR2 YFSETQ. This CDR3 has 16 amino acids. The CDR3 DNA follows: TGCGCCAGCAGCTTGGTTCCGGGGGGGCCGGGGAATGAGCAGTTCTTC. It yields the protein CASSLVPGGPGNEQFF.

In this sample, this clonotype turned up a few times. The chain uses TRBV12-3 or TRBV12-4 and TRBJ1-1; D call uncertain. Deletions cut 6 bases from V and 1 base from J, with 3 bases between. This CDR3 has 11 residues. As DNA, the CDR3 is TGTGCCAGCAGGGAGAACACTGAAGCTTTCTTT. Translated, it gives CASRENTEAFF.

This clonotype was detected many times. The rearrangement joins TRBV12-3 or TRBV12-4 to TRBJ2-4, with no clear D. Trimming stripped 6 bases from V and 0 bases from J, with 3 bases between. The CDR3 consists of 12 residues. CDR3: CASSLAKNIQYF. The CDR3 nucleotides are TGTGCCAGCAGCCTAGCCAAAAACATTCAGTACTTC.

The CDR3 DNA is TGTGCCAGTAGTTTCTCCATGGGGCGTAATAATCGGGGAGCTTTCTTT. Translated, it gives CASSFSMGRNNRGAFF. The J gene is TRBJ1-1, the V gene TRBV19; a weak D match, TRBD1 (5 bases). The CDR3 consists of 16 residues. Trimming pared 5 bases from V and 10 bases from J, leaving 26 bases between. The germline CDR1 and CDR2 sequences are LNHDA and SQIVND (reference sequence).

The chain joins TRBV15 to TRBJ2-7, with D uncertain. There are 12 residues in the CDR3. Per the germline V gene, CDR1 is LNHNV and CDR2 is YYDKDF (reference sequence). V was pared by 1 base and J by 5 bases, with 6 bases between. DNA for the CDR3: TGTGCCACCAGCAGAGCCTATAACGAGCAGTACTTC. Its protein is CATSRAYNEQYF. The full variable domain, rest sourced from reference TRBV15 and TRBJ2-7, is DAMVIQNPRYQVTQFGKPVTLSCSQTLNHNVMYWYQQKSSQAPKLLFHYYDKDFNNEADTPDNFQSRRPNTSFCFLDIRSPGLGDTAMYLCATSRAYNEQYFGPGTRLTVT.

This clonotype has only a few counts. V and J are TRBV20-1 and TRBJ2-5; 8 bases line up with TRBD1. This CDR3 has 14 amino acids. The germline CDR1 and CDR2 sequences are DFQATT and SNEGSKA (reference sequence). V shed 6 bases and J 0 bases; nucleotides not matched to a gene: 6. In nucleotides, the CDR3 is TGCAGTGCGCTGGACAGGGCGGACCAAGAGACCCAGTACTTC. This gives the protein CSALDRADQETQYF.

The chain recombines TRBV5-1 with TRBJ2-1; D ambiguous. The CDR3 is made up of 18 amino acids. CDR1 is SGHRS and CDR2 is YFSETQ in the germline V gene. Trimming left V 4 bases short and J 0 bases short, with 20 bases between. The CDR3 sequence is CASSRPRPSGSSYNEQFF. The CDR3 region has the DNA TGCGCCAGCAGCCGGCCTCGTCCCTCAGGTAGCTCCTACAATGAGCAGTTCTTC. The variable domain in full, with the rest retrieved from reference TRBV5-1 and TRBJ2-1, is KAGVTQTPRYLIKTRGQQVTLSCSPISGHRSVSWYQQTPGQGLQFLFEYFSETQRNKGNFPGRFSGRQFSNSRSEMNVSTLELGDSALYLCASSRPRPSGSSYNEQFFGPGTRLTVL.

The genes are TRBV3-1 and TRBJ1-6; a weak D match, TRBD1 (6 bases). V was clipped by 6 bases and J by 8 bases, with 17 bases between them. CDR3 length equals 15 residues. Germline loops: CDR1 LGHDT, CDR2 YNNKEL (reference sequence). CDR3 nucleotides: TGTGCCAGCAGTTCGGGACACGGGGAGGATTCACCCCTCCACTTT. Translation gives CASSSGHGEDSPLHF.

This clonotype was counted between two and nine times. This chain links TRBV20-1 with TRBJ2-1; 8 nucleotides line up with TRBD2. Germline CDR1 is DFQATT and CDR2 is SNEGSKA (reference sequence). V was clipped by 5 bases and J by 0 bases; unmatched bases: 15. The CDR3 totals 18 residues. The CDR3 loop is CSAEGGWGSGSSYNEQFF. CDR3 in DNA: TGCAGTGCTGAGGGGGGGTGGGGGAGCGGGAGCTCCTACAATGAGCAGTTCTTC.

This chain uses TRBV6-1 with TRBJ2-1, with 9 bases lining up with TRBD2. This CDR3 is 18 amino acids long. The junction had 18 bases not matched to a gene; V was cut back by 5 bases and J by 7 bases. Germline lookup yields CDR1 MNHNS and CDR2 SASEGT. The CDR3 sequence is CASSTPRRGGGRGNEQFF. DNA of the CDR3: TGTGCCAGCAGTACGCCGAGGCGGGGGGGCGGGAGAGGGAATGAGCAGTTCTTC.

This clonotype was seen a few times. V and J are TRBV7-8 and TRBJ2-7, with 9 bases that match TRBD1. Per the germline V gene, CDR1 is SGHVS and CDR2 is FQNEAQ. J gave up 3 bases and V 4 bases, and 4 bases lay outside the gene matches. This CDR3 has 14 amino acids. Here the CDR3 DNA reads TGTGCCAGCAGCTCTGTGACAGGGGGCTACGAGCAGTACTTC. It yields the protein CASSSVTGGYEQYF.

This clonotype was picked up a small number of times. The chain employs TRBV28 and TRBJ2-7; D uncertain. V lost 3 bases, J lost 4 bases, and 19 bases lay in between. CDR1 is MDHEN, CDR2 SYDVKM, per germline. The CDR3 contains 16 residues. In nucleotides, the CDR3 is TGTGCCAGCAGTTTCCCCCCCGAAGGCCCGGCGTACGAGCAGTACTTC. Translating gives CASSFPPEGPAYEQYF. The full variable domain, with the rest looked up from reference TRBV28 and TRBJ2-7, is DVKVTQSSRYLVKRTGEKVFLECVQDMDHENMFWYRQDPGLGLRLIYFSYDVKMKEKGDIPEGYSVSREKKERFSLILESASTNQTSMYLCASSFPPEGPAYEQYFGPGTRLTVT.

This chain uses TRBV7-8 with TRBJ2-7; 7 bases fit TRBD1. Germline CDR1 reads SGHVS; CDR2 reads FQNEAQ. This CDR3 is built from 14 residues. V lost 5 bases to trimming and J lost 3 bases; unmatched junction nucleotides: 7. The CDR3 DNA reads TGTGCCAGCAGCACTTCGACAGGGCGCTACGAGCAGTACTTC. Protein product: CASSTSTGRYEQYF.

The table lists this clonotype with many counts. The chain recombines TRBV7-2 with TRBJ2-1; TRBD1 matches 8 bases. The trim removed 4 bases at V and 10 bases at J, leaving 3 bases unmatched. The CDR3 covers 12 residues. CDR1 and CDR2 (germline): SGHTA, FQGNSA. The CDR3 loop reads CASSSYRGEQFF. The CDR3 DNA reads TGTGCCAGCAGCTCCTACAGGGGGGAGCAGTTCTTC.